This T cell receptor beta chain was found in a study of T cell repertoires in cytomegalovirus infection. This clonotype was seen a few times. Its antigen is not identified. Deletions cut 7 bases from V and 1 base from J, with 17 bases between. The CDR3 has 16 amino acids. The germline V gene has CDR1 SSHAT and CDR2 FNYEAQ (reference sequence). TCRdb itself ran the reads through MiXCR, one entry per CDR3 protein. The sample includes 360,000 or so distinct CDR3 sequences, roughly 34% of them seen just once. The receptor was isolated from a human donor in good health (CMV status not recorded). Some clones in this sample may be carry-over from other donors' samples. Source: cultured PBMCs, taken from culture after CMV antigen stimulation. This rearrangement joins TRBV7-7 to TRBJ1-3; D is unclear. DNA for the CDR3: TGTGCCAGCACCCCATTAGAGTCCGGATCTGGAAACACCATATATTTT. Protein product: CASTPLESGSGNTIYF.